The clone carrying this T cell receptor beta chain was counted between two and nine times. The antigen remains undetermined. This specimen belongs to a study of cytomegalovirus exposure and HLA in healthy donors. Findings and caveats of the study: The study labeled approximately 150 TCR beta chains cytomegalovirus-associated. In vitro testing confirmed a few CMV-associated chains as specific for CMV antigens. Rarity held for most TCR sequences, but there were some public TCRs that occurred in many donors. With high specificity and sensitivity, the classifier reportedly diagnosed cytomegalovirus status.

Clones were sequenced by immunoSEQ multiplex PCR, and TCRdb holds only the in-frame ones, with some missing. The table lists about 400,000 clones, just over 85% of them singletons. CDR3 length equals 16 residues. In germline, CDR1 is SGHNT, CDR2 YYREEE (reference sequence). V lost 7 bases and J 1 base, leaving 18 bases between the germline ends. The source of this sequence is a woman aged 18-29 years in good health and CMV-seronegative. The material sequenced was PBMCs. The chain links TRBV5-4 to TRBJ1-5, with a possible D match to TRBD1 (5 bases). In DNA form, the CDR3 reads TGTGCCAGCCCCTCTGACACAGGCGTCAGCAATCAGCCCCAGCATTTT. Its protein is CASPSDTGVSNQPQHF. Looking up the rest from reference TRBV5-4 and TRBJ1-5 gives the full variable domain: ETGVTQSPTHLIKTRGQQVTLRCSSQSGHNTVSWYQQALGQGPQFIFQYYREEENGRGNFPPRFSGLQFPNYSSELNVNALELDDSALYLCASPSDTGVSNQPQHFGDGTRLSIL.